Listed below are T cell receptor beta chains from one sample, sequenced in a study of shared clonotypes between healthy human individuals. The protocol was immunoSEQ multiplex PCR, while the TCRdb copy is restricted to in-frame clones and leaves out a portion. Among about 980,000 clones listed, less than 85% were seen once. Sequences were obtained from memory CD4+ T cells sorted from blood. These receptors were collected from a young man in good health. Both conserved end residues are part of each CDR3. A D gene is named only where the DNA matches it firmly. The size of a clone is reported for some rows only, either as once, few or many, or as a class for expanded clones.

>TRBV9|NA|NA|TRBJ2-1
TGTGCCAGCAGCGTAGGTCGAGGGAACAATGAGCAGTTCTTC
CASSVGRGNNEQFF
>TRBV9|NA|many|TRBJ1-1
TGTGCCAGCAGCCCTTCGCAGATGAACACTGAAGCTTTCTTT
CASSPSQMNTEAFF
>TRBV6-6|TRBD2|NA|TRBJ2-7
TGTGCCAGCAGTTACGAAGCGGGGGTATACGAGCAGTACTTC
CASSYEAGVYEQYF
>TRBV6-1|NA|NA|TRBJ1-5
TGTGCCAGCAGAGAGTCAGCCAAAAATCAGCCCCAGCATTTT
CASRESAKNQPQHF
>TRBV7-9|TRBD1|NA|TRBJ1-1
TGTGCCAGCAGCTATTGGACAGGGGGGTTGAACACTGAAGCTTTCTTT
CASSYWTGGLNTEAFF
>TRBV12-5|TRBD2|NA|TRBJ2-2
TGTGCTAGTGGTTCCCCGGGTAGCGGGAGGACGAACACCGGGGAGCTGTTTTTT
CASGSPGSGRTNTGELFF
>TRBV5-1|NA|once|TRBJ2-2
TGCGCCAGCAAAAGCGAAAACACCGGGGAGCTGTTTTTT
CASKSENTGELFF
>TRBV29-1|TRBD1|NA|TRBJ2-5
TGCAGCGCCGGGACAGGGTTCCTAGAGACCCAGTACTTC
CSAGTGFLETQYF
>TRBV9|NA|NA|TRBJ2-5
TGTGCCAGCAGCGTAGCTGATTCGGTGCTAAGATCGGAGACCCAGTACTTC
CASSVADSVLRSETQYF
>TRBV9|NA|once|TRBJ2-2
TGTGCCAGCAGCCCTAGACAGAATGTCGACCCCGGGGAGCTGTTTTTT
CASSPRQNVDPGELFF
>TRBV9|NA|NA|TRBJ1-3
TGTGCCAGCAGCGTAGCAGGTTCTGGAAACACCATATATTTT
CASSVAGSGNTIYF
>TRBV11-2|NA|NA|TRBJ2-7
TGTGCCAGCAGCCGGCAAAATTACGAGCAGTACTTC
CASSRQNYEQYF
>TRBV29-1|NA|NA|TRBJ2-5
TGCAGCGTTGAGCCGAGCACCGGGACGGAGTACTTC
CSVEPSTGTEYF
>TRBV5-4|TRBD2|once|TRBJ2-7
TGTGCCAGCAGCTTGGATCCTAGCGGGGGGGAGCAGTACTTC
CASSLDPSGGEQYF
>TRBV15|NA|NA|TRBJ1-4
TGTGCCACCAGCAGAGGCGGGAATAATGAAAAACTGTTTTTT
CATSRGGNNEKLFF
>TRBV6-1|NA|NA|TRBJ1-5
TGTGCCAGCAGGGTAGGGGGGAAAAGCAATCAGCCCCAGCATTTT
CASRVGGKSNQPQHF
>TRBV9|NA|few|TRBJ1-2
TGTGCCAGCAGCGCCGGAGCTAACTATGGCTACACCTTC
CASSAGANYGYTF
>TRBV30|TRBD1|NA|TRBJ1-5
TGTGCCTGGAGTACAGGGGGCTTGGGCAATCAGCCCCAGCATTTT
CAWSTGGLGNQPQHF
>TRBV7-2|NA|NA|TRBJ2-1
TGTGCCAGCAGCTTAGACAGGGCTAGCGGAAATGAGCAGTTCTTC
CASSLDRASGNEQFF
>TRBV30|NA|many|TRBJ1-1
TGTGCCTGGAGTTCTGGGATGAACACTGAAGCTTTCTTT
CAWSSGMNTEAFF
>TRBV9|TRBD2|NA|TRBJ2-7
TGTGCCAGCAGCCACGGGGGGCTAGCGGGAGTGGAAGAGCAGTACTTC
CASSHGGLAGVEEQYF
>TRBV6-6|NA|NA|TRBJ2-7
TGTGCCAGCAGTTACTCGCCCGCCGGACAGACCTACGAGCAGTACTTC
CASSYSPAGQTYEQYF
>TRBV30|TRBD1|NA|TRBJ1-6
TGTGCCTGGGCTGGGACAGGGGGCTATAATTCACCCCTCCACTTT
CAWAGTGGYNSPLHF
>TRBV29-1|NA|NA|TRBJ1-2
TGCAGCGTTGATGAGGCAGGGTATGGCTACACCTTC
CSVDEAGYGYTF
>TRBV23-1|TRBD1|once|TRBJ1-5
TGCGCCAGCAGTCAATCTATGGGAAGAGGAGGGGGCCCTTTCAATCAGCCCCAGCATTTT
CASSQSMGRGGGPFNQPQHF
>TRBV5-1|NA|NA|TRBJ2-1
TGCGCCAGCAGCGAGGGAAAACTTGAGCAGTTCTTC
CASSEGKLEQFF
>TRBV14|NA|once|TRBJ2-5
TGTGCCAGCAGTCCAGTCCTTCAAGAGACCCAGTACTTC
CASSPVLQETQYF
>TRBV5-4|TRBD1|NA|TRBJ2-5
TGTGCCAGCAGCTTGGGCGACAGGGGGCCAGAGACCCAGTACTTC
CASSLGDRGPETQYF
>TRBV10-3|NA|NA|TRBJ1-6
TGTGCCATCAGTGGGACCGGAGGTGATTCACCCCTCCACTTT
CAISGTGGDSPLHF
>TRBV7-8|TRBD2|NA|TRBJ2-1
TGTGCCAGCAGCTTAGGACTAGCGGGAGTTAATGAGCAGTTCTTC
CASSLGLAGVNEQFF
>TRBV4-3|NA|NA|TRBJ1-1
TGCGCCAGCACCTTCCAACTTGGAGGTAACACTGAAGCTTTCTTT
CASTFQLGGNTEAFF
>TRBV7-9|TRBD1|NA|TRBJ1-2
TGTGCCAGCAGCTTAGGGACGGGACAGGGAGGCTATGGCTACACCTTC
CASSLGTGQGGYGYTF
>TRBV30|NA|NA|TRBJ2-5
TGTGCCTGGAGTGGAGGGGTAGGGGAGACCCAGTACTTC
CAWSGGVGETQYF
>TRBV2|NA|NA|TRBJ1-6
TGTGCCAGCAGTGAAAGGGACCCCGGTGGGTATAATTCACCCCTCCACTTT
CASSERDPGGYNSPLHF
>TRBV20-1|NA|NA|TRBJ2-5
TGCAGCAGGGGGGCCAAAGAGACCCAGTACTTC
CSRGAKETQYF
>TRBV6-1|NA|NA|TRBJ1-2
TGTGCCAGCCGAACAATGACAGTTTATGGCTACACCTTC
CASRTMTVYGYTF
>TRBV4-1|NA|NA|TRBJ1-2
TGCGCCAGCAGCCAAGATCAGGGCTTTGGCTACACCTTC
CASSQDQGFGYTF
>TRBV6-4|TRBD2|NA|TRBJ2-4
TGTGCCAGCAGTGAGTCTAGCGGGGGGAAAAACATTCAGTACTTC
CASSESSGGKNIQYF
>TRBV19|NA|few|TRBJ1-5
TGTGCCAGTAGTCCACCACCCCTCTATAGCAATCAGCCCCAGCATTTT
CASSPPPLYSNQPQHF
>TRBV7-8|TRBD2|NA|TRBJ2-5
TGTGCCAGCAGCCCTCTCGGGGGGGGCGGAGAGACCCAGTACTTC
CASSPLGGGGETQYF
>TRBV6-6|NA|NA|TRBJ1-4
TGTGCCAGCAGTTACTCTTCAGAAAAACTGTTTTTT
CASSYSSEKLFF
>TRBV7-6|NA|NA|TRBJ2-2
TGTGCCAGCAGCTTATTCTCTGGCGGATACACCGGGGAGCTGTTTTTT
CASSLFSGGYTGELFF
>TRBV5-6|NA|NA|TRBJ2-6
TGTGCCAGCAGCTTGAGTGGGGCCAACGTCCTGACTTTC
CASSLSGANVLTF
>TRBV6-5|NA|NA|TRBJ2-7
TGTGCCAGCAGGGTACCGAGCTCCGGCGAGCAGTACTTC
CASRVPSSGEQYF
>TRBV6-1|NA|NA|TRBJ2-5
TGTGCCAGCACTAGCTTGGAGACCCAGTACTTC
CASTSLETQYF
>TRBV7-2|NA|NA|TRBJ2-7
TGTGCCAGCAGCTCTCACGGGACTCAAAGCTCCTACGAGCAGTACTTC
CASSSHGTQSSYEQYF
>TRBV5-1|TRBD1|NA|TRBJ2-7
TGCGCCAGCAGCTTGGCCCGGACAGGGGAAAGCTCCTACGAGCAGTACTTC
CASSLARTGESSYEQYF